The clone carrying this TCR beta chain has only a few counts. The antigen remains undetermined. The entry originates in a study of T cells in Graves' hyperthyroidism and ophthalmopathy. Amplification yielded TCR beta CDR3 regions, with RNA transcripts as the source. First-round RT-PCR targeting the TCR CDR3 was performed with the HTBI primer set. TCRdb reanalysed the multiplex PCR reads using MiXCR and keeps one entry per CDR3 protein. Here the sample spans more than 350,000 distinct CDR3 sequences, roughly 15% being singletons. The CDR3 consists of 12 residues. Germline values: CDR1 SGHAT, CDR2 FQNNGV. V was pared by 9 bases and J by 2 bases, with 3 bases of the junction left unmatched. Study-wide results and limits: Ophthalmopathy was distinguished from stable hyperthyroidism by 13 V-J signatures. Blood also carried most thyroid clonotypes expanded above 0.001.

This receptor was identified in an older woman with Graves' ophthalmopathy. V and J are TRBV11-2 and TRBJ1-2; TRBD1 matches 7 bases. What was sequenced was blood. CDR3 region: CASKTGNYGYTF. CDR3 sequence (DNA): TGTGCCAGTAAGACAGGGAACTATGGCTACACCTTC.